The clone carrying this TCR beta chain was seen many times. Its matching antigen is unknown. V shed 5 bases, J shed 1 base, and the junction held 8 bases outside the gene matches. The germline V gene has CDR1 SGHAT and CDR2 FQNNGV. The CDR3 has 15 residues. Assay used: immunoSEQ multiplex PCR; TCRdb lists only in-frame clones, some missing. Of approximately 120,000 clones in the sample, about 63% were seen once. Nashville, Tennessee was home to all donors, each a Caucasian adult. CD45RO+ cells were combined with CCR7-negative CD45RA+ TemRA cells to form CD8 memory. This sample stems from a study of shared clonotypes between healthy human individuals. General study results and limits: Researchers found naive subsets generally carried larger estimated richness than memory subsets. Generation probabilities of non-shared clonotypes were lower (relative to those shared by all four donors).

The specimen was memory CD8+ T cells sorted from blood. Stated subset: CD45RO+ cells pooled with CCR7-negative TemRA cells. This TCR was recovered from a woman aged 25 to 39 in good health. This chain joins TRBV11-2 and TRBJ2-7, with 7 positions matching TRBD1. CDR3 DNA: TGTGCCAGCAGCCCTACACAGGGGATTTCCTACGAGCAGTACTTC. Translated: CASSPTQGISYEQYF.